This TCR beta chain originates from a study of T cells in Graves' hyperthyroidism and ophthalmopathy. The CDR3 contains 16 residues. Germline V gene sequence: CDR1 ENHRY, CDR2 SYGVKD. The V gene lost 4 bases and the J gene lost 1 base, with 13 bases spanning the gap. Only a few counts were recorded for this clonotype. Template material for amplifying TCR beta CDR3 regions consisted of RNA transcripts. The HTBI set primed first-round TCR CDR3 RT-PCR. Via MiXCR, TCRdb re-called the multiplex PCR reads, giving one row per CDR3 protein. The sample has some 370,000 distinct CDR3 sequences, about a sixth seen once. The study enrolled patients aged 18 to 65 with newly diagnosed hyperthyroidism of under 2 months' duration.

The genes are TRBV10-3 and TRBJ2-2; a possible D gene is TRBD1 (5 bases). The receptor's source is a woman under 40 with Graves' hyperthyroidism that later progressed to Graves' ophthalmopathy. The sequenced sample consisted of blood. CDR3 bases: TGTGCCATCAGTGTATATGACAGTAGGAACACCGGGGAGCTGTTTTTT. Encoded protein: CAISVYDSRNTGELFF.